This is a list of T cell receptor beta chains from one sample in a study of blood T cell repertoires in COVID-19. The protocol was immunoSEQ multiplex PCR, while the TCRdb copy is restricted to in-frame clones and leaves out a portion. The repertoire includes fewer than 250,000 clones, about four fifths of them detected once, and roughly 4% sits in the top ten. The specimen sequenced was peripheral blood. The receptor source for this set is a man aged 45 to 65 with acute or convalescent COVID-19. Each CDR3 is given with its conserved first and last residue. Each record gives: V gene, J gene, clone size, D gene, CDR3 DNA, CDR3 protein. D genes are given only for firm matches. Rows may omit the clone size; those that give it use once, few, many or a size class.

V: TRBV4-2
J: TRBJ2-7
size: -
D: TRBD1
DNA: TGTGCCAGCAGCAAGACCGGGACAGGGGGCTTTGGCCGCGAGCAGTACTTC
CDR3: CASSKTGTGGFGREQYF

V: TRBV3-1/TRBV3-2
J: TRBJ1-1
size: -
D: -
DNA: TGTGCCAGCAGCCAAGCGAGGGACTCAGGTTACACTGAAGCTTTCTTT
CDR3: CASSQARDSGYTEAFF

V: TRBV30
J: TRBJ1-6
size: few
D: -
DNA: TGTGCCTGGAAGCCCACCTCCTATAATTCACCCCTCCACTTT
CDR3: CAWKPTSYNSPLHF

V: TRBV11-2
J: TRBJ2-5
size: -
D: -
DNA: TGTGCCAGCAGCAAACAGAGAAAGACCCAGTACTTC
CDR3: CASSKQRKTQYF

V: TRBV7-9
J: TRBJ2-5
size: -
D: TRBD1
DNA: TGTGCCAGCAACCCTGGGACAGCGTACCAAGAGACCCAGTACTTC
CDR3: CASNPGTAYQETQYF

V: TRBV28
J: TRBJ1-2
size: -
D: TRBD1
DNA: TGTGCCAGCAGTTTAGTGACAGGGGACTATGGCTACACCTTC
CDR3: CASSLVTGDYGYTF

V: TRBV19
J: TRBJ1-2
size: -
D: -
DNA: TGTGCCAGTAGTAATAGGGGTGACGGCTACACCTTC
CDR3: CASSNRGDGYTF

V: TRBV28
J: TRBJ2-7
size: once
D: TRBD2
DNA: TGTGCCAGCAGGTCAACAGGCGGGGGGGATGAGCAGTACTTC
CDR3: CASRSTGGGDEQYF

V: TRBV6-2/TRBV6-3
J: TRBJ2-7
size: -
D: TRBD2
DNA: TGTGCCAGCAGTCCCCGGGGGAGGGGATCCTACGAGCAGTACTTC
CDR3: CASSPRGRGSYEQYF

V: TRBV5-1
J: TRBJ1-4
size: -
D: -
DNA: TGCGCCAGCAGCTTGGCCACGGGAGGGGATGAAAAACTGTTTTTT
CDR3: CASSLATGGDEKLFF

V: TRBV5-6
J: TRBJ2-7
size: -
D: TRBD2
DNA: TGTGCCAGCAGCTTGGGGACTAGCGGGGGGAACTCTCAATTCTACGAGCAGTACTTC
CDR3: CASSLGTSGGNSQFYEQYF

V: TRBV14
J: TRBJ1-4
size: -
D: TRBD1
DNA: TGTGCCAGCAGCCAAGATCCCAGGAAGGGGGCTGAAAAACTGTTTTTT
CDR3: CASSQDPRKGAEKLFF

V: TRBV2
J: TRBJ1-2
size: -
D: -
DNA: TGTGCCAGCGGGAGATTGGGCCGAGATGGCTACACCTTC
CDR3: CASGRLGRDGYTF

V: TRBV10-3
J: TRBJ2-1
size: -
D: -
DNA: TGTGCCATCAGGGACGTCGACGGAGCCAGGGGTTACAATGAGCAGTTCTTC
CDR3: CAIRDVDGARGYNEQFF

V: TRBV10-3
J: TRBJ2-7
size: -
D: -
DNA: TGTGCCATCAAACTAGCTCCGGGAGTACACGAGCAGTACTTC
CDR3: CAIKLAPGVHEQYF

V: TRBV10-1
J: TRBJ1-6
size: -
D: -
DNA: TGCGCCAGCAGTGAGACAGGGCGGTCGGATTCACCCCTCCACTTT
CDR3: CASSETGRSDSPLHF

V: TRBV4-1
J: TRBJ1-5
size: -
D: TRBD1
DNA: TGCGCCAGCAGCCAAGTGGTGGGTAGGGGGCTAGCCCAGCCCCAGCATTTT
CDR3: CASSQVVGRGLAQPQHF

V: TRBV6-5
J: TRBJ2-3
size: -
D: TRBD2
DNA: TGTGCCAGCATAAGACTAGCGGAAAGCACAGATACGCAGTATTTT
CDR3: CASIRLAESTDTQYF

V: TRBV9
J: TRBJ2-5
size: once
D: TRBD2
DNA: TGTGCCAGCAGCGTATTCGGCCAGCGGGGGGGAGAGACCCAGTACTTC
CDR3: CASSVFGQRGGETQYF

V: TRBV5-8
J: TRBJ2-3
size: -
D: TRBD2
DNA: TGTGCCAGTTCCGCCTTTTGGACTAGCTCAATTCTCAATACGCAGTATTTT
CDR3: CASSAFWTSSILNTQYF

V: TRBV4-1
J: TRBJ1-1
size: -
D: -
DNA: TGCGCCAGCAGCCAAGATCTTGGAGGACCGACTGAAGCTTTCTTT
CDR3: CASSQDLGGPTEAFF

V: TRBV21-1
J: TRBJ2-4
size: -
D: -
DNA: TGTGCCAGCAGGGGGGACAGGGGGTCCAAAAACATTCAGTACTTC
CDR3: CASRGDRGSKNIQYF

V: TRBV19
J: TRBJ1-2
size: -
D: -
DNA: TGTGCCAGTAGTATAGAAGGAGTCTATGGCTACACCTTC
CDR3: CASSIEGVYGYTF

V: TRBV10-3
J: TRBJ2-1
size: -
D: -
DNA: TGTGCCTCTATCCAACCGGGGGTTAATGAGCAGTTCTTC
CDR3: CASIQPGVNEQFF

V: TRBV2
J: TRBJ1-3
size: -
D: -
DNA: TGTGCCAAGACGCCTACACTGGGGGCAGACACCATATATTTT
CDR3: CAKTPTLGADTIYF

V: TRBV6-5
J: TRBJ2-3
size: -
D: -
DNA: TGTGCCAGCAGTTCCCCGACTCTGAGGGATACGCAGTATTTT
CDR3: CASSSPTLRDTQYF

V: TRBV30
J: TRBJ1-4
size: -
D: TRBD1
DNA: TGTGCCTGGAGTGTTGGGACAGACAATGAAAAACTGTTTTTT
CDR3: CAWSVGTDNEKLFF

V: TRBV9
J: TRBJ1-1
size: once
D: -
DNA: TGTGCCAGCAGCCCTAGCCGACAGGTAAACACTGAAGCTTTCTTT
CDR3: CASSPSRQVNTEAFF

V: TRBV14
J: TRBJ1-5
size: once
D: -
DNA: TGTGCCAGCAGCCAAGAAGCCGATCAGCCCCAGCATTTT
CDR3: CASSQEADQPQHF

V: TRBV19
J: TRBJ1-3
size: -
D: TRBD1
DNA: TGTGCCAGTAGGACCGGGACAGGACGAAACACCATATATTTT
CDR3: CASRTGTGRNTIYF

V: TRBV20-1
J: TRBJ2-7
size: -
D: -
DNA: TGCAGTGCTAGTATTTTCGGGAGCTCCTACGAGCAGTACTTC
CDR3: CSASIFGSSYEQYF

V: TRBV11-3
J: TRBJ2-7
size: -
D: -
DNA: TGTGCCAGCAGCTTCGACACAAGCTCCTACGAGCAGTACTTC
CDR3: CASSFDTSSYEQYF

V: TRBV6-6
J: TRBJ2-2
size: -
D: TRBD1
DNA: TGTGCCAGCAGGCGACAGGGGGTTAGGGTATCCACCGGGGAGCTGTTTTTT
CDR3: CASRRQGVRVSTGELFF

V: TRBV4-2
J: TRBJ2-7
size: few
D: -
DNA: TGTGCCAGCAGCCAAGCCACAGGCCAGACCTACGAGCAGTACTTC
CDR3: CASSQATGQTYEQYF

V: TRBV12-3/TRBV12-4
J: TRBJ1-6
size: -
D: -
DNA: TGTGCCAGCAGTTTAACAGATAATTCACCCCTCCACTTT
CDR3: CASSLTDNSPLHF

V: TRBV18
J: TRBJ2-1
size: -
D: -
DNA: TGTGCCAGCTCACCACCCTCCGGGTCCTACAATGAGCAGTTCTTC
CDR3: CASSPPSGSYNEQFF

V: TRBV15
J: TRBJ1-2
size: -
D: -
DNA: TGTGCCACCTCGGGCGGGGGCTATGGCTACACCTTC
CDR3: CATSGGGYGYTF

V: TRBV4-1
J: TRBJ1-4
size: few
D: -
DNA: TGCGCCAGCAGCCAACTCGGACACAATGAAAAACTGTTTTTT
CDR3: CASSQLGHNEKLFF

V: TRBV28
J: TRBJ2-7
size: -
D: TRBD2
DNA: TGTGCCAGCAGTGCCGCAGGGACTAGGGAGCAGTACTTC
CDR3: CASSAAGTREQYF

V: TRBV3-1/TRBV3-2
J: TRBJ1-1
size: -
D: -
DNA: TGTGCCAGCAGCCGGTCTGACAGCCCTCGGCACACTGAAGCTTTCTTT
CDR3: CASSRSDSPRHTEAFF

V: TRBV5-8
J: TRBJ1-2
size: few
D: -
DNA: TGTGCCAGCAGCCGACAGGCCAGCTATGGCTACACCTTC
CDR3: CASSRQASYGYTF

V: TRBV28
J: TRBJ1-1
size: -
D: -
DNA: TGTGCCAGCACCTCCTCTGTGGGTAGGGGCCAGACTGAAGCTTTCTTT
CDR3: CASTSSVGRGQTEAFF

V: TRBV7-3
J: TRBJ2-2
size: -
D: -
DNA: TGTGCCAGCAGCTTCGGTACCGGGGAGCTGTTTTTT
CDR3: CASSFGTGELFF

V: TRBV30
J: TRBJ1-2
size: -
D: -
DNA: TGTGCCTGGAGTGTCCGAGGACTCAGGGGCTATGGCTACACCTTC
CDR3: CAWSVRGLRGYGYTF

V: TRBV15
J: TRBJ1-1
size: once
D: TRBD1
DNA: TGTGCCACCAGCAGCGCAACAGGGGAGAACACTGAAGCTTTCTTT
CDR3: CATSSATGENTEAFF

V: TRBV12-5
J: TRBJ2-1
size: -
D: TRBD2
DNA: TGTGCTAGTGGTTTCCCGGGGGAGGGCGAGCAGTTCTTC
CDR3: CASGFPGEGEQFF

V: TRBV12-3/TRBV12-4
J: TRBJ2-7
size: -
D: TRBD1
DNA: TGTGCCAGCTCCCCGGGACAGGGGTACGAGCAGTACTTC
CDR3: CASSPGQGYEQYF

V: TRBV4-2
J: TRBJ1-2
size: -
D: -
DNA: TGTGCCAGCAGCCAAGCGCACGGGGAAACCTATGGCTACACCTTC
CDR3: CASSQAHGETYGYTF

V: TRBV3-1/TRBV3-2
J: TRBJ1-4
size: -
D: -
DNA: TGTGCCAGCAGCCGCCAACCGGGAAGGGAAGAAAAACTGTTTTTT
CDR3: CASSRQPGREEKLFF

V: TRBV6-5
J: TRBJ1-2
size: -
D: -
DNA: TGTGCCAGCAGTAGAGGCAGCGCTAGCTATGGCTACACCTTC
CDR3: CASSRGSASYGYTF

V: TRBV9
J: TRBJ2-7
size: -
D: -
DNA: TGTGCCAGCAGCGTGGCTACTACGGGAGAGCAGTACTTC
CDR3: CASSVATTGEQYF

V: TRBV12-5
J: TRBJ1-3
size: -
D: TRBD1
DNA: TGTGCTAGTGGCCTCGGGGACAGACTTGAAGACACCATATATTTT
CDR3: CASGLGDRLEDTIYF

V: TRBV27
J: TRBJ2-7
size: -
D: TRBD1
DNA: TGTGCCAGCAGTTTACGGACAGGGGGGGCCTACGAGCAGTACTTC
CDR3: CASSLRTGGAYEQYF

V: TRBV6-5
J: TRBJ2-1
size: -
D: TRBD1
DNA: TGTGCCAGCAGCCGAGGGACAGCTACCTACAATGAGCAGTTCTTC
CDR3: CASSRGTATYNEQFF